This entry is about one T cell receptor (beta chain). Its antigen remains undetermined. No clone much larger than this one lies a single base away; base qualities are absent. Other DNA sequences in this sample translate to the same CDR3. The data are from a study of T cell responses to AZD1222 COVID-19 vaccine listed by TCRdb under 2021. Some background on the complete study: A total of roughly 240 trial participants underwent TCR sequencing, of whom approximately 210 received two doses of AZD1222 and roughly 25 received two doses of the MenACWY control vaccine. Trial participants were enrolled by age into 18-55, 56-69 and 70-plus year subgroups, with around 150, 28 and 57 TCR-sequenced participants respectively. The paper as a whole reports these results and caveats: Participants were mostly white British and included more females than males, and it was suggested by the authors that clonal diversity may have been underestimated. Because no day 14 peak-response samples were available, the repertoires could be characterized only after the peak T cell response. The 56-69-year group was small, and its depth increase did not reach significance, likely because of low power. Vaccine-associated CD4 TCRs spanned the whole spike protein, with dominant responses in regions 160-218 and 743-854. Conclusions about previously exposed vaccinees are limited, since just a handful of AZD1222 recipients were seropositive for SARS-CoV-2 at baseline. Epitopes outside the regions mutated in the B.1.351 and B.1.1.7 variants were reportedly recognized by nearly half of the unique spike-specific TCRs. After two AZD1222 doses, both the breadth and the depth of spike-specific TCRs were significantly higher than at day 0 and than in MenACWY recipients.

The CDR3 regions of human TCRbeta chains were analyzed by immunosequencing. As for how the authors treated the data: TCRs in the repertoires were compared against a reference library of SARS-CoV-2-specific TCRs that had been generated with the MIRA antigen-specificity platform. Breadth meant the fraction of unique TCRs that were SARS-CoV-2-associated, whereas depth meant the fraction of total T cells that were SARS-CoV-2-associated. Using the MIRA data, each spike-specific TCR was assigned both to the spike region to which the TCR was reactive and to a CD4 or CD8 class. Log10-transformed breadth and depth values were compared by one-way ANOVA with Sidak's multiple comparisons tests. The immuneACCESS repertoire file appears here via TCRdb, limited to in-frame rearrangements. These files lack a portion of the clones; in checked studies, under half of the deficit traces to unresolved V genes, and the cause of the others is not known. The DNA gave D and trimming, while V, J and clone size come from that table. The sample profile shows 150,000 or so clones; around nine tenths of them were found once. The ten most abundant clones make up approximately 7% of the sample.

The germline V gene gives CDR1 as MDHEN and CDR2 as SYDVKM. V gives up 2 bases and J gives up 4 bases, and the segment between their germline ends measures 2 bases. The CDR3 holds 11 amino acids from the cysteine to the phenylalanine. Only the CDR3 DNA is retained, 33 bases long and in frame from the first base. Interpreted using the paper, the time point label stands for: sample from adult after SARS-CoV-2 infection, after symptom onset. A couple of convalescent COVID-19 patients, sampled after symptom onset from adults with prior SARS-CoV-2 infection, were also TCR-sequenced for comparison. The source material was peripheral blood, sampled after recovery from COVID-19. The sequence derives from an adult who had recovered from COVID-19. The V and J genes are TRBV28 and TRBJ1-1, with the D gene too uncertain to name. The nucleotides are TGTGCCAGCAGTTTAGGCACTGAAGCTTTCTTT. Translated, it gives CASSLGTEAFF. Where the CDR3 stops, the reference TRBV28 and TRBJ1-1 genes take over; the full variable domain is DVKVTQSSRYLVKRTGEKVFLECVQDMDHENMFWYRQDPGLGLRLIYFSYDVKMKEKGDIPEGYSVSREKKERFSLILESASTNQTSMYLCASSLGTEAFFGQGTRLTVV.